This entry describes one T cell receptor (beta chain). The germline CDR1 and CDR2 sequences are MNHEY and SVGAGI. V gave up 8 bases and J gave up 1 base; unmatched junction bases: 8. The CDR3 extends over 15 amino acids. The data stem from a study of control samples from healthy donors and cancer patients. Profiled with immunoSEQ multiplex PCR; TCRdb holds only in-frame clones, not every one. The sample lists about 89,000 clones, roughly nine tenths occurring once. The source is a man aged 25-40 years in good health. Sequenced: blood. V and J are TRBV6-5 and TRBJ1-1, with 9 bases that match TRBD1. The CDR3 nucleotides are TGTGCCAGCGCCACAGGGGGCGCCGGGAACACTGAAGCTTTCTTT. Residues: CASATGGAGNTEAFF.